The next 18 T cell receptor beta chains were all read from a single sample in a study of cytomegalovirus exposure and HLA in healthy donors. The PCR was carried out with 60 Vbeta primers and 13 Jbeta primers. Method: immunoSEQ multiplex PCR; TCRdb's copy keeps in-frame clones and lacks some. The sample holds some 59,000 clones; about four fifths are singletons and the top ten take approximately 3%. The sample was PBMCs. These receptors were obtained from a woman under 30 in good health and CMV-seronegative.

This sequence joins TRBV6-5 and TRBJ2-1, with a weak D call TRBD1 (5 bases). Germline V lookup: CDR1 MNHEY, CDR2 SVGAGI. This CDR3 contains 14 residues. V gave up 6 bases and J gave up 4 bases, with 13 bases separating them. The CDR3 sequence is CASRKGPSYNEQFF. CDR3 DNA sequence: TGTGCCAGCAGAAAGGGGCCCTCTTACAATGAGCAGTTCTTC.

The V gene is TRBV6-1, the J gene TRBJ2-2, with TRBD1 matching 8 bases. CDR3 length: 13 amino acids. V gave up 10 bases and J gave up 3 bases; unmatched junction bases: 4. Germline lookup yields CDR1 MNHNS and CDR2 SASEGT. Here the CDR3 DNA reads TGTGCCACAGGGACAGGAGACACCGGGGAGCTGTTTTTT. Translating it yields CATGTGDTGELFF.

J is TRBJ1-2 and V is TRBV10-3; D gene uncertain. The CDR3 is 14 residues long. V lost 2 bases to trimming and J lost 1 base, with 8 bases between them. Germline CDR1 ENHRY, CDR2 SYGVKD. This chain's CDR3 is CAISEDGNNYGYTF. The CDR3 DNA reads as TGTGCCATCAGTGAGGACGGGAATAACTATGGCTACACCTTC.

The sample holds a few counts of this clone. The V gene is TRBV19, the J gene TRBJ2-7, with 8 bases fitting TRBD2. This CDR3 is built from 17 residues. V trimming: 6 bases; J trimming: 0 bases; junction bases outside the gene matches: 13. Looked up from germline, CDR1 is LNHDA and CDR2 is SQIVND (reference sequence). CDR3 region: CASSLFLAAGVSYEQYF. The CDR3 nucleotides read TGTGCCAGTAGCCTCTTCCTGGCAGCGGGAGTCTCCTACGAGCAGTACTTC.

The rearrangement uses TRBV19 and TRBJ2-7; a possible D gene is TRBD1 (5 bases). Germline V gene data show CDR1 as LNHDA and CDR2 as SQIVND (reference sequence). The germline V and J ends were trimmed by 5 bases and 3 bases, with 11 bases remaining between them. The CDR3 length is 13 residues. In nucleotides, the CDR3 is TGTGCCAGTAGTTCTACAGGAGTCTACGAGCAGTACTTC. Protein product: CASSSTGVYEQYF.

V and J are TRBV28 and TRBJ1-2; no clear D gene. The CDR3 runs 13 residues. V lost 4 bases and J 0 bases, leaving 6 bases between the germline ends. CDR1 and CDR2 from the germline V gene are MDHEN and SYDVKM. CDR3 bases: TGTGCCAGCAGTTCTGCTACTAACTATGGCTACACCTTC. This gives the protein CASSSATNYGYTF.

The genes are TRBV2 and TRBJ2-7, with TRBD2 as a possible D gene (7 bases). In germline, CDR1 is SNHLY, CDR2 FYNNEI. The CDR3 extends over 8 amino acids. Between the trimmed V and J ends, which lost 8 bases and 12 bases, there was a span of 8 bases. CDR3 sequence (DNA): TGTGCCAGCGGGGGGGCGTACTTC. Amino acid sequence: CASGGAYF.

The CDR3 DNA is TGTGCCACCAGCAGAGCCCTGACAGCGAACTATGGCTACACCTTC. It yields the protein CATSRALTANYGYTF. The chain carries TRBV15 and TRBJ1-2; maybe TRBD1 (5 bases). V lost 1 base and J 2 bases, leaving 11 bases between the germline ends. CDR1 and CDR2 (germline): LNHNV, YYDKDF (reference sequence). This CDR3 has 15 residues.

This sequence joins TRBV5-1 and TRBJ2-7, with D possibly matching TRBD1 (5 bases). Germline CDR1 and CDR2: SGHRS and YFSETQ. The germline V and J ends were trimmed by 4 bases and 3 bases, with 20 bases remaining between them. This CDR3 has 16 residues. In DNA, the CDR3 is TGCGCCAGCAGCCCAAAGGACACCACGGGCCACTACGAGCAGTACTTC. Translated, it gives CASSPKDTTGHYEQYF.

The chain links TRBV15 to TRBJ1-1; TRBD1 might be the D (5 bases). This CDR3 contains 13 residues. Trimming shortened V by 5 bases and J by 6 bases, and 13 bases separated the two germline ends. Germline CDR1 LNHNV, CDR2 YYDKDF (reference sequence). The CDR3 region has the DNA TGTGCCACCAGCTCCCAGGGATATCCTGAAGCTTTCTTT. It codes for CATSSQGYPEAFF.

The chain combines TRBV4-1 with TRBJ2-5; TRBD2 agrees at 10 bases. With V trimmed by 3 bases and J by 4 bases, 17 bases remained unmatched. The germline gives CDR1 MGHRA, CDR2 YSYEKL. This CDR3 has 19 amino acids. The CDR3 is CASSHRGATEREGGETQYF. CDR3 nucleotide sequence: TGCGCCAGCAGCCACCGAGGGGCTACCGAGCGGGAGGGCGGAGAGACCCAGTACTTC.

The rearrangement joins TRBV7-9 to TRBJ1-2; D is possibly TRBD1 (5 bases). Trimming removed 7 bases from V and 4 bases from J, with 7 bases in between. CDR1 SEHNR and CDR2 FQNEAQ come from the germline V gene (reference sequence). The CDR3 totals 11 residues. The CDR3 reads CASTDSYGYTF. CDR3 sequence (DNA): TGTGCCAGCACCGACAGCTATGGCTACACCTTC.

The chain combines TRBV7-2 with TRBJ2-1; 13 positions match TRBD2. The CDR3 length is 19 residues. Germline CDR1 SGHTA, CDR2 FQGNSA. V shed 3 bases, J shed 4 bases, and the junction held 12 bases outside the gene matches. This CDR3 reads CASSFRYRTSGSRYNEQFF. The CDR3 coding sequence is TGTGCCAGCAGCTTTAGGTACCGGACTAGCGGGAGTAGGTACAATGAGCAGTTCTTC.

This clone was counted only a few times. The CDR3 region is CASSESWGTGAPPQYF. CDR3 DNA: TGTGCCAGCAGTGAATCGTGGGGGACAGGGGCGCCCCCGCAGTACTTC. V gene TRBV25-1 combines with J gene TRBJ2-7; the match to TRBD1 covers 10 bases. Germline-derived CDR1 and CDR2 are MGHDK and SYGVNS. The V and J ends lost 1 base and 9 bases, in that order; junction bases with no gene match: 12. The CDR3 sequence is 16 residues long.

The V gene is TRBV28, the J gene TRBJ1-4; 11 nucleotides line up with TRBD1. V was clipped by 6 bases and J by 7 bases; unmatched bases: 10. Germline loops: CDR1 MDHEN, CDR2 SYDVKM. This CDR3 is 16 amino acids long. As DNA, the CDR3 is TGTGCCAGCAGACAGGGACAGGGGGTGAGGATTGAAAAACTGTTTTTT. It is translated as CASRQGQGVRIEKLFF. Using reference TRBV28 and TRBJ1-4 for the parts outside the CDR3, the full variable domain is DVKVTQSSRYLVKRTGEKVFLECVQDMDHENMFWYRQDPGLGLRLIYFSYDVKMKEKGDIPEGYSVSREKKERFSLILESASTNQTSMYLCASRQGQGVRIEKLFFGSGTQLSVL.

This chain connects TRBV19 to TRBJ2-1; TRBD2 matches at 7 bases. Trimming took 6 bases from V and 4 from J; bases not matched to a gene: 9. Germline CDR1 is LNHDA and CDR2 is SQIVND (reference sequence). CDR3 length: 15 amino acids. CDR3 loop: CASSAVGGGYNEQFF. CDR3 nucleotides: TGTGCCAGTAGCGCGGTCGGCGGGGGTTACAATGAGCAGTTCTTC.

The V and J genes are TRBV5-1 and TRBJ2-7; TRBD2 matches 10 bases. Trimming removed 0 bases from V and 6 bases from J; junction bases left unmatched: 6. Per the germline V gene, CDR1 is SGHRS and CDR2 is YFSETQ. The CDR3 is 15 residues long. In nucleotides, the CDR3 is TGCGCCAGCAGCTTGGACCTAGCGGGAGCACTCGAGCAGTACTTC. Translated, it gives CASSLDLAGALEQYF.

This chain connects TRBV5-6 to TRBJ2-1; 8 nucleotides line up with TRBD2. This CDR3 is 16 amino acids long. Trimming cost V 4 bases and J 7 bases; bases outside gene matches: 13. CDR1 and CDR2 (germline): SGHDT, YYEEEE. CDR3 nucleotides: TGTGCCAGCAGCATCAAAGCGGGAGAGAGTAATAATGAGCAGTTCTTC. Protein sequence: CASSIKAGESNNEQFF.